The next 26 T cell receptor beta chains were all read from a single sample in a study of prognosis after radiotherapy for stage I lung cancer. Genomic DNA was subjected to two-round multiplex PCR for amplification of TCR beta CDR3. The use of primers specific to each TRBV and TRBJ gene characterized first-round PCR. MiXCR was run by TCRdb on the multiplex PCR reads, yielding one entry per CDR3 protein. The sample contains 22,000 or so distinct CDR3 sequences, around 46% of which appear only once. Sample: PBMCs, taken before or after stereotactic body radiation therapy (not recorded which). The receptors derive from a donor aged 50 or older with non-small cell lung cancer.

This clonotype was observed many times. This chain joins TRBV14 and TRBJ2-5; 8 bases align to TRBD1. Trimming removed 6 bases from V and 2 bases from J; junction bases left unmatched: 8. Per the germline V gene, CDR1 is SGHDN and CDR2 is FVKESK. The CDR3 is 15 residues long. Here the CDR3 reads CASRLGQGSQETQYF. The CDR3 bases are TGTGCCAGCAGACTTGGACAGGGATCGCAAGAGACCCAGTACTTC.

There are many counts of this clonotype. V and J are TRBV7-3 and TRBJ2-1, with 8 bases identical to TRBD2. CDR1 is SGHTA and CDR2 is FQGTGA in the germline V gene. Trimming took 5 bases from V and 0 from J; bases not matched to a gene: 6. This CDR3 is built from 16 residues. CDR3 protein: CASSNRGGSSYNEQFF. The CDR3 bases are TGTGCCAGCAGCAACCGGGGGGGGAGCTCCTACAATGAGCAGTTCTTC.

By share of the sample, this clonotype is medium-sized (0.01 to 0.1%). J is TRBJ2-1 and V is TRBV6-2 or TRBV6-3; D gene uncertain. V lost 2 bases and J lost 14, with 13 bases in between. Germline V gives CDR1 MNHEY, CDR2 SVGEGT. This CDR3 has 12 residues. The CDR3: CASSYMGLGEFF. CDR3 coding DNA: TGTGCCAGCAGTTACATGGGATTGGGTGAGTTCTTC.

This clonotype was seen a handful of times. The chain joins TRBV20-1 to TRBJ1-2; D is unresolved. Trimming took 1 base from V and 9 from J, leaving 9 bases between them. This CDR3 region has 11 residues. Germline loops: CDR1 DFQATT, CDR2 SNEGSKA (reference sequence). In DNA form, the CDR3 reads TGCAGTGCTAGAGCTCAAACAAGCTACACCTTC. Its protein product is CSARAQTSYTF.

This clonotype was detected a few times. This could be a read error, since a much larger clone is one nucleotide away. The chain uses TRBV20-1 and TRBJ2-5, with D perhaps assigned TRBD1 or TRBD2 (6 bases each). The CDR3 length is 14 residues. Per germline, CDR1 DFQATT and CDR2 SNEGSKA (reference sequence). The chain's CDR3 is CSARRDIEQETHYF. The DNA for the CDR3 is TGCAGTGCTAGGCGGGACATCGAACAAGAGACCCATTACTTC.

Points on this clonotype: Given a far larger clone just one base away, this is likely a sequencing read error. The rearrangement uses TRBV6-1 and TRBJ1-5; D not resolved. CDR1 and CDR2 (germline): MNHNS, SASEGT. Trimming left V 5 bases short and J 6 bases short, with 14 bases between. The CDR3 has 14 amino acids. CDR3 residues: CASSYANGSQPQHF. In DNA form, the CDR3 reads TGTGCCAGCAGTTACGCGAATGGCAGTCAGCCCCAGCATTTT.

V and J are TRBV6-1 and TRBJ1-1; D is perhaps TRBD1 (5 bases). Trimming removed 5 bases at V and 4 bases at J, with 14 bases between. This CDR3 is built from 14 residues. The germline V gene has CDR1 MNHNS and CDR2 SASEGT. Here the CDR3 reads CASSTEGFGTEAFF. The DNA for the CDR3 is TGTGCCAGCAGTACGGAGGGGTTCGGCACTGAAGCTTTCTTT.

This clonotype was seen at least ten times. This rearrangement joins TRBV25-1 to TRBJ2-5; 11 bases are a match to TRBD1. The CDR3 extends over 14 amino acids. V dropped 8 bases and J dropped 4; count of bases not matched to a gene: 6. CDR1 is MGHDK and CDR2 is SYGVNS in the germline V gene. This CDR3 is CASYAGTGGETQYF. The CDR3 DNA sequence: TGTGCCAGCTACGCAGGGACAGGGGGAGAGACCCAGTACTTC.

Here the CDR3 reads CASSPGTWRLTRQPQHF. As DNA, the CDR3 is TGTGCCAGCAGTCCCGGGACATGGAGGCTGACTAGACAGCCCCAGCATTTT. The V call is TRBV12-3 or TRBV12-4, the J call TRBJ1-5, with D possibly TRBD1 on 6 matching bases. The CDR3 extends over 17 amino acids. V was cut by 5 bases and J by 7 bases, with 24 bases left in between.

The V and J genes are TRBV30 and TRBJ2-1; 8 bases map to TRBD1. Germline V gene sequence: CDR1 GTSNPN, CDR2 SVGIG (reference sequence). V shed 3 bases and J 8 bases; nucleotides not matched to a gene: 9. This CDR3 contains 14 residues. The CDR3 DNA follows: TGTGCCTGGAGAGGACTGGACAGGGCTGATGAGCAGTTCTTC. It translates to CAWRGLDRADEQFF.

This clonotype was observed many times. This rearrangement joins TRBV12-3 or TRBV12-4 to TRBJ1-5; tentative D call: TRBD1 (5 bases). Trimming pared 7 bases from V and 5 bases from J, leaving 21 bases between. The CDR3 contains 16 residues. This CDR3 reads CASTPRGSRGYQPQHF. The CDR3 DNA reads as TGTGCCAGCACTCCGAGGGGCTCCCGAGGTTATCAGCCCCAGCATTTT.

The rearrangement links TRBV19 to TRBJ2-2; a weak D match, TRBD1 (6 bases). Trimming pared 7 bases from V and 6 bases from J, leaving 15 bases between. The CDR3 consists of 14 residues. CDR1 and CDR2 (germline): LNHDA, SQIVND (reference sequence). The CDR3 sequence is CASTLTGISGELFF. The CDR3, as DNA: TGTGCCAGTACCCTAACAGGGATTTCCGGGGAGCTGTTTTTT.

In regard to this clonotype: This could be a read error, since a much larger clone is one nucleotide away. The chain combines TRBV6-1 with TRBJ1-2; D gene uncertain. The CDR3 is 13 amino acids. Germline V gives CDR1 MNHNS, CDR2 SASEGT. The V end lost 6 bases, the J end lost 6 bases, and 14 bases lay between the germline ends. CDR3 coding DNA: TGTGCCAGCAGCGACGTCAACTTTAATGGCTACACCTTC. Protein sequence: CASSDVNFNGYTF.

This clonotype was counted between two and nine times. A much bigger clone sits one base away, suggesting this may be a read error. V usage is TRBV20-1 and J usage is TRBJ1-6; D not certain. Looked up from germline, CDR1 is DFQATT and CDR2 is SNEGSKA (reference sequence). CDR3 length: 13 residues. V was shortened by 1 base and J by 11 bases, with 12 bases between the two germline ends. The CDR3 region is CSARAAVEAPLHF. CDR3 nucleotide sequence: TGCAGTGCTAGAGCAGCAGTGGAGGCACCCCTCCACTTT.

Details on this clonotype: A far larger clone is a single base away, which makes a read error likely. The rearrangement uses TRBV6-1 and TRBJ1-2; 8 bases line up with TRBD1. The V gene end was trimmed by 5 bases and the J gene end by 3 bases; junction bases not matched to a gene: 8. There are 15 residues in the CDR3. Germline CDR1 MNHNS, CDR2 SASEGT. This chain's CDR3 is CASSFWTGIYYGYTF. The CDR3 DNA sequence: TGTGCCAGCAGTTTCTGGACAGGGATTTACTATGGCTACACCTTC.

In regard to this clonotype: Given the absence of the conserved phenylalanine or tryptophan at the CDR3 end, a read error is likely. The chain combines TRBV28 with TRBJ2-2, with 7 bases aligning to TRBD1. Germline-derived CDR1 and CDR2 are MDHEN and SYDVKM. With 5 bases clipped from V and 1 base from J, the junction kept 4 bases outside the gene matches. The CDR3 runs to 15 residues. CDR3 region: CASSLQGWNTGELFS. CDR3 DNA: TGTGCCAGCAGTCTACAGGGGTGGAACACCGGGGAGCTGTTTTCT.

This clonotype was recorded many times. The rearrangement links TRBV30 to TRBJ2-3; 7 bases are a match to TRBD2. Looked up from germline, CDR1 is GTSNPN and CDR2 is SVGIG (reference sequence). Trimming cost V 0 bases and J 3 bases; bases outside gene matches: 3. The CDR3 totals 14 residues. CDR3 in amino acids: CAWSVIAGTDTQYF. The CDR3 nucleotides are TGTGCCTGGAGTGTAATAGCGGGTACAGATACGCAGTATTTT.

This clonotype has a count of ten or more. The chain couples TRBV5-1 to TRBJ2-1; the match to TRBD2 covers 12 bases. Trimming took 3 bases from V and 7 from J; bases not matched to a gene: 8. CDR3 length equals 16 residues. Germline V CDR1 and CDR2: SGHRS, YFSETQ. The CDR3 DNA sequence: TGCGCCAGCAGCTCTATCCTAGCGGGGGGGGGAAATGAGCAGTTCTTC. Encoded protein: CASSSILAGGGNEQFF. Filled out from reference TRBV5-1 and TRBJ2-1, the complete variable domain reads KAGVTQTPRYLIKTRGQQVTLSCSPISGHRSVSWYQQTPGQGLQFLFEYFSETQRNKGNFPGRFSGRQFSNSRSEMNVSTLELGDSALYLCASSSILAGGGNEQFFGPGTRLTVL.

This clonotype counts as medium-sized. The rearrangement uses TRBV2 and TRBJ2-7; the D is unclear. Trimming stripped 5 bases from V and 5 bases from J, with 7 bases between. CDR3 length: 11 amino acids. The germline gives CDR1 SNHLY, CDR2 FYNNEI. CDR3 sequence: CASSQIDEQYF. CDR3 bases: TGTGCCAGCAGTCAGATAGACGAGCAGTACTTC.

The chain employs TRBV20-1 and TRBJ2-3; 10 bases agree with TRBD2. The CDR3 has 16 residues. V shed 1 base, J shed 2 bases, and the junction held 6 bases outside the gene matches. The germline gives CDR1 DFQATT, CDR2 SNEGSKA (reference sequence). The CDR3 reads CSARVAGGPHTDTQYF. The CDR3 DNA reads TGCAGTGCTAGAGTAGCGGGGGGTCCCCACACAGATACGCAGTATTTT.

V is TRBV6-2 or TRBV6-3 and J is TRBJ2-1; D is possibly TRBD1 (6 bases). The germline V and J ends were trimmed by 0 bases and 2 bases, with 11 bases remaining between them. CDR1 is MNHEY, CDR2 SVGEGT, per germline. The CDR3 is 16 residues long. The CDR3: CASSYSLRGTYNEQFF. The CDR3 DNA follows: TGTGCCAGCAGTTACTCGTTGAGGGGGACCTACAATGAGCAGTTCTTC.

CDR3 bases: TGTGCCAGCAGCTTAGTTCGGGAGGGCGAGCAGTACTTC. This translates into CASSLVREGEQYF. The chain carries TRBV7-2 and TRBJ2-7; 8 nucleotides align to TRBD2. CDR3 length: 13 amino acids. Germline V CDR1 and CDR2: SGHTA, FQGNSA. V was clipped by 1 base and J by 6 bases; unmatched bases: 2.

This clonotype was observed a few times. The chain recombines TRBV12-5 with TRBJ1-3; TRBD1 might be the D (6 bases). The CDR3 is 14 amino acids. Germline V gives CDR1 LGHNT, CDR2 FRNRAP. The V and J ends lost 7 bases and 0 bases respectively, with 10 bases between them. The DNA of the CDR3 is TGTGCTAGTGCCGGGACAAGCTCTGGAAACACCATATATTTT. This encodes CASAGTSSGNTIYF.

This clonotype was recorded at least ten times. The chain employs TRBV7-3 and TRBJ2-7, with D unclear. Germline CDR1 reads SGHTA; CDR2 reads FQGTGA. Trimming took 5 bases from V and 8 from J, leaving 19 bases between them. The CDR3 extends over 14 amino acids. In nucleotides, the CDR3 is TGTGCCAGCAGCCCGTCAAGGACCGAAAGCAAGCAGTACTTC. It codes for CASSPSRTESKQYF.

The chain joins TRBV19 to TRBJ2-7, with 7 bases aligning to TRBD1. This CDR3 is 14 amino acids long. With 6 bases clipped from V and 1 base from J, the junction kept 6 bases outside the gene matches. CDR1 is LNHDA and CDR2 is SQIVND in the germline V gene (reference sequence). The CDR3 loop reads CASSLGTASYEQYF. For the CDR3, the DNA is TGTGCCAGTAGCCTTGGGACAGCTTCCTACGAGCAGTACTTC.

This chain links TRBV6-1 with TRBJ1-2; D is uncertain. Trimming pared 3 bases from V and 5 bases from J, leaving 7 bases between. The CDR3 totals 12 residues. Germline CDR1 and CDR2: MNHNS and SASEGT. CDR3 in amino acids: CASSEALYGYTF. The CDR3 nucleotides are TGTGCCAGCAGTGAGGCCCTTTATGGCTACACCTTC.